One TCR beta chain is described in this entry. Its target antigen remains unknown. No much larger clone is present one base from it, and per-base qualities are unavailable. The immunoSEQ assay was used to sequence the CDR3 region of the TCR beta chain. For the original study's pipeline: For each specimen, the T-cell fraction, clonal dominance, and maximum TCR clone frequency were calculated. TCRdb holds this immuneACCESS table with in-frame rearrangements only. Some clones are missing; in checked studies, unresolved V genes explain under half, and the rest has no known cause. V and J calls plus clone size are reproduced from that table; the DNA served to infer D and trimming. The sample contains 9,200 or so clones, 50% to 75% of them found a single time. Of the sample, 32% is held by the ten largest clones. The sample is drawn from a study of T cell repertoires in urothelial bladder cancer (dated 2019 in TCRdb). At the level of the whole study: Of the approximately twelve resected lesions, three were clinical stage cT0, three were cTa, three were cT1 and three were cT2 or greater. The study compared clonality of the TCR repertoire in bladder tumors against clonality in benign bladder inflammation. Around 13 patients with bladder lesions who were undergoing transurethral resection were prospectively identified. Approximately twelve resected bladder lesions were studied, comprising urothelial carcinoma (UC+) and benign (UC-) specimens.

Via the germline V gene (reference sequence), CDR1 is MNHNY and CDR2 SVGAGI. V lost 10 bases and J lost 3 bases; the stretch between them is 15 bases long. The CDR3 covers 14 residues, taking in both the cysteine and the phenylalanine. CDR3 DNA only is kept here, 42 bases in frame from base 1. Here is what the overall study found, with its caveats: Median tumor infiltrating lymphocyte percentage was roughly 2% in carcinoma specimens and 12% in benign specimens. In carcinoma specimens, up to 17% of infiltrating lymphocytes were accounted for by a single T-cell clone, compared with 2% in benign specimens. Urothelial carcinoma specimens had fewer T cells than benign specimens, with medians of approximately 5,000 and 26,000.

At transurethral resection, specimens of the bladder lesions were collected and then stored at -80C. From bladder specimens obtained at transurethral resection, DNA was extracted. The source is a human donor with urothelial carcinoma. Sequenced material: tumor-infiltrating cells from bladder cancer. In this chain, TRBV6-6 is recombined with TRBJ2-2; the D gene is perhaps TRBD1 or TRBD2, each of them matching over 6 bases. At the DNA level, the sequence is TGTGCCACGGCGAGAGGGGGGTACACCGGGGAGCTGTTTTTT. This encodes CATARGGYTGELFF.